Included here is one T cell receptor beta chain sequence, with context. The data were obtained in a study of blood T cell repertoires in COVID-19. Turning to the study itself: Samples taken during acute and convalescent COVID-19 were collected in the United States, Italy and Spain.

In the source study's methods: For nucleated cells, counts were estimated from reference gene primer amplification. The assay was immunoSEQ multiplex PCR, and TCRdb's table has in-frame clones only and misses some. The DNA gave D and trimming, while V, J and clone size come from that table. The sample lists 100,000 to 120,000 clones; about four fifths were seen once. The sequence was collected from a woman at least 80 years old with acute or convalescent COVID-19. Input material: peripheral blood.

The CDR3 reads CASREGPYSTDTQYF. The CDR3 DNA reads as TGCGCCAGCAGGGAGGGACCCTACAGCACAGATACGCAGTATTTT. The chain is built from TRBV5-1 and TRBJ2-3; D possibly corresponds to TRBD2 (6 bases). Trimming left V 5 bases short and J 0 bases short, with 13 bases between. This CDR3 spans 15 amino acids. Germline V gives CDR1 SGHRS, CDR2 YFSETQ.